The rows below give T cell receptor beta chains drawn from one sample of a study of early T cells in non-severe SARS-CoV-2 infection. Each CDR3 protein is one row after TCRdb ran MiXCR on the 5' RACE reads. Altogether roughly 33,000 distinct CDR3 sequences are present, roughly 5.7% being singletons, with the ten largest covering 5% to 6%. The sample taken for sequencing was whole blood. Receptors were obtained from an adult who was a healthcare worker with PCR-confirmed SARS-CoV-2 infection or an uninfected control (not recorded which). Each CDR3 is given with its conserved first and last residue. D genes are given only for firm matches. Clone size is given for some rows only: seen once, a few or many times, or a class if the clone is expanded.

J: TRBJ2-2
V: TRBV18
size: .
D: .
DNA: TGTGCCAGCTCACCACCGTGGGGGGCGCCCGGGGAGCTGTTTTTT
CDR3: CASSPPWGAPGELFF

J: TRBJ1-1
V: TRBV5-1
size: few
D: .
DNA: TGCGCCAGCCGGGGCCCCATGAACACTGAAGCTTTCTTT
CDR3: CASRGPMNTEAFF

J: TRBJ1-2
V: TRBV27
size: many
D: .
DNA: TGTGCCAGCAGGGGGCAGCCATACGAAACTAACTATGGCTACACCTTC
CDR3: CASRGQPYETNYGYTF

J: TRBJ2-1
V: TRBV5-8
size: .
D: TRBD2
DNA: TGTGCCAGCAGCGGTACTAGCGGGGTATACAATGAGCAGTTCTTC
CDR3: CASSGTSGVYNEQFF

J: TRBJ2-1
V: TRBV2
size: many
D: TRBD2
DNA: TGTGCCAGCAGTAGGACTAGCGGGAGGAGCGAGCAGTTCTTC
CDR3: CASSRTSGRSEQFF

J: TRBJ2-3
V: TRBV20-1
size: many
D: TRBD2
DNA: TGCAGTGCTAAGGCGGGAGGGCCGCCAGATACGCAGTATTTT
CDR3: CSAKAGGPPDTQYF

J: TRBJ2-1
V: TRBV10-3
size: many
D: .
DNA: TGTGCCATCAGTGAGGTAGGCGGCAGTAGGAACAATGAGCAGTTCTTC
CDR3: CAISEVGGSRNNEQFF

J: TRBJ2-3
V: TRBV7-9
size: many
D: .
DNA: TGTGCCAGCAGGTACAGGGGAGGGAATCCCCTGGGGCAGCTGGAGGCAGATACGCAGTATTTT
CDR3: CASRYRGGNPLGQLEADTQYF

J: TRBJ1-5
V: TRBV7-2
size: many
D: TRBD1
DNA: TGTGCCAGCAGCTATAGGACAGGGGAACAGCCCCAGCATTTT
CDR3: CASSYRTGEQPQHF

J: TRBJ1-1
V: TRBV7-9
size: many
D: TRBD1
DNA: TGTGCCAGCAGCTTGACAGGGATGAACACTGAAGCTTTCTTT
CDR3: CASSLTGMNTEAFF

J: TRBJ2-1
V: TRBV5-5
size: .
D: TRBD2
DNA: TGTGCCAGCAGCTTGGGGATAGCGGGAGTATCCTACAATGAGCAGTTCTTC
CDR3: CASSLGIAGVSYNEQFF

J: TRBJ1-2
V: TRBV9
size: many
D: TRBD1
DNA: TGTGCCAGCACCCCCGACAGGGAAGATAACTATGGCTACACCTTC
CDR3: CASTPDREDNYGYTF

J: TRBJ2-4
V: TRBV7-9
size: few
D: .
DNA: TGTGCCAGCTTCTTATCGGGGAGCGCCAAAAACATTCAGTACTTC
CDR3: CASFLSGSAKNIQYF

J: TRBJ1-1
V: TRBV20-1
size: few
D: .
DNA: TGCAGTGCTAGAGGGGACACTGAAGCTTTCTTT
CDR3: CSARGDTEAFF

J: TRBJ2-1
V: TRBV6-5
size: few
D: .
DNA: TGTGCCAGCAGTTACTCGCGAGGTACGGGACTTAGCTCCTACAATGAGCAGTTCTTC
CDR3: CASSYSRGTGLSSYNEQFF

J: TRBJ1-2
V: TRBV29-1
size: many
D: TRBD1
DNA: TGCAGCGTCGACCCTCCCACAGGGGCCTATGGCTACACCTTC
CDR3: CSVDPPTGAYGYTF

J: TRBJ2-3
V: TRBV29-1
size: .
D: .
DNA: TGCAGCGTCCGTCGGACCCACCTCAAAGACACAGATACGCAGTATTTT
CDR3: CSVRRTHLKDTDTQYF

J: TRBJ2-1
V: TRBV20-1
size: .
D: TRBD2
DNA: TGCAGTGCTACCGGGACTAGGATCCGGAATGAGCAGTTCTTC
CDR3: CSATGTRIRNEQFF

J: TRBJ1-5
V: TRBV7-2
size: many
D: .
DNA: TGTGCCAGCAGCCCGTCCCTCAATCAGCCCCAGCATTTT
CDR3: CASSPSLNQPQHF

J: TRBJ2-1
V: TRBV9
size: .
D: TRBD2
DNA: TGTGCCAGCAGCCCTGATAGCGGGAGTCAGAATGAGCAGTTCTTC
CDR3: CASSPDSGSQNEQFF